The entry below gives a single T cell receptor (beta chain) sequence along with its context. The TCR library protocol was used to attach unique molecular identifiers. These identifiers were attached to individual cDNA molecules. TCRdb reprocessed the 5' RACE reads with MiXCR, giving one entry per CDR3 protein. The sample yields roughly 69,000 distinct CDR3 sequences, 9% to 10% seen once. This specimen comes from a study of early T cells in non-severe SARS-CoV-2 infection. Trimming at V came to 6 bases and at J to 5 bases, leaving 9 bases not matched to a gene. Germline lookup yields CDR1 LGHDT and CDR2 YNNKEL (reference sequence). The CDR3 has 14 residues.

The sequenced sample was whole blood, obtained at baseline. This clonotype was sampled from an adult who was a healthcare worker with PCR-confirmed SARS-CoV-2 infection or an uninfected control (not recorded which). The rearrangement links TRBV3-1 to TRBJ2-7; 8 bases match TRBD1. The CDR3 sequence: CASRQQGASHEQYF. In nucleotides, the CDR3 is TGTGCCAGCAGGCAGCAGGGGGCATCTCACGAGCAGTACTTC.